The clone carrying this TCR beta chain has just one count. Antigen unknown. Clones were sequenced by immunoSEQ multiplex PCR, and TCRdb holds only the in-frame ones, with some missing. The sample carries approximately 13,000 clones, around 80% recorded once. The V end was cut by 6 bases, the J end by 6 bases, with 21 bases between. There are 15 residues in the CDR3. Looked up from germline, CDR1 is SNHLY and CDR2 is FYNNEI. This entry belongs to a study of vaccination effects on CD4 cells after COVID-19. Study-level results: There was marked clonal contraction among infection- and vaccine-induced clones late after vaccination. Healthy vaccine recipients' vaccine-induced clones were almost all SARS-CoV-2 mono-reactive.

Peptide-pool stimulation followed by sequencing identified expanded antigen-specific CD4+ clonotypes in the ViraFEST assay. Scientists isolated CD4+ T cells after an approximately 10-day culture period ended. They grew around 2.2 million PBMC in each well, adding 9.5 to 10 IU/ml IL-2 and about 9.5 ug/ml peptides. This chain uses TRBV2 with TRBJ2-7; D possibly corresponds to TRBD1 (5 bases). This sequence originates from a human donor who received a COVID-19 vaccine. The material was CD4+ T cells from PBMCs cultured with HCoV-229E spike peptides, obtained before COVID-19 vaccination. DNA of the CDR3: TGTGCCAGCAGCCTAAGCGCCTCGCAGGGCTCCGAGCAGTACTTC. Amino acid sequence: CASSLSASQGSEQYF.